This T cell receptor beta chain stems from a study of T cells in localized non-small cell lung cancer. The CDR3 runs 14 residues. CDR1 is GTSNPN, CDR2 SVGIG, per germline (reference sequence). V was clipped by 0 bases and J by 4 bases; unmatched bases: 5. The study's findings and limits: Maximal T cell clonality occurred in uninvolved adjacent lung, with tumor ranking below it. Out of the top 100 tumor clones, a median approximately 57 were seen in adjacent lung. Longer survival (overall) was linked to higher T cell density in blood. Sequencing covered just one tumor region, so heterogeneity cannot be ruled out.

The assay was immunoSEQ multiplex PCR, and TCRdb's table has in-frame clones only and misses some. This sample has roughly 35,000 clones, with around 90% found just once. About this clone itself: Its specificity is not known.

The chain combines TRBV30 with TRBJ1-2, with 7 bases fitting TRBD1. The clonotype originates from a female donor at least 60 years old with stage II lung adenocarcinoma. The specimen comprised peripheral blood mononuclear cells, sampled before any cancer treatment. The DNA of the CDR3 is TGTGCCTGGAGTGTAACAGACAGGGTCTATGGCTACACCTTC. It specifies CAWSVTDRVYGYTF.